This T cell receptor (beta chain) was observed in a study of T cells expressing NK-cell markers. No DNA is given; TCRdb re-called the 5' RACE reads and lists each CDR3 protein once. The sample includes fewer than 400,000 distinct CDR3 sequences. Germline V gene data show CDR1 as SGDLS and CDR2 as YYNGEE. The CDR3 contains 12 residues. V is TRBV9 and J is TRBJ2-1. The specimen sequenced was blood T cells: a sorted CD56 or NKG2C T cell subset, CD4+ or CD8+ T cells, or bulk PBMC T cells (not recorded which). The receptor was isolated from a man between 18 and 69 years old in good health. The CDR3 sequence is CASSAQNREQFF. The full variable domain, in which reference TRBV9 and TRBJ2-1 provide the parts outside the CDR3, is DSGVTQTPKHLITATGQRVTLRCSPRSGDLSVYWYQQSLDQGLQFLIQYYNGEERAKGNILERFSAQQFPDLHSELNLSSLELGDSALYFCASSAQNREQFFGPGTRLTVL.